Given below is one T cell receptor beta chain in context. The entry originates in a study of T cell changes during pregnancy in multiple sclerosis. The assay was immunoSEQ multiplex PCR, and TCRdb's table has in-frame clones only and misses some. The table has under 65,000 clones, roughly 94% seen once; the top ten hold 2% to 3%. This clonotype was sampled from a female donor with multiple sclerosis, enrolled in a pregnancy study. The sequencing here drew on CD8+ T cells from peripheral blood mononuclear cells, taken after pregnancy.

DNA of the CDR3: TGTGCCAGCAGTTTTCTAGCGGGAGAACACAATGAGCAGTTCTTC. This translates into CASSFLAGEHNEQFF. The genes are TRBV27 and TRBJ2-1, with 10 bases lining up with TRBD2. The CDR3 sequence is 15 residues long. Unmatched junction bases numbered 4, after V lost 3 bases and J lost 5 bases. Germline values: CDR1 MNHEY, CDR2 SMNVEV (reference sequence).